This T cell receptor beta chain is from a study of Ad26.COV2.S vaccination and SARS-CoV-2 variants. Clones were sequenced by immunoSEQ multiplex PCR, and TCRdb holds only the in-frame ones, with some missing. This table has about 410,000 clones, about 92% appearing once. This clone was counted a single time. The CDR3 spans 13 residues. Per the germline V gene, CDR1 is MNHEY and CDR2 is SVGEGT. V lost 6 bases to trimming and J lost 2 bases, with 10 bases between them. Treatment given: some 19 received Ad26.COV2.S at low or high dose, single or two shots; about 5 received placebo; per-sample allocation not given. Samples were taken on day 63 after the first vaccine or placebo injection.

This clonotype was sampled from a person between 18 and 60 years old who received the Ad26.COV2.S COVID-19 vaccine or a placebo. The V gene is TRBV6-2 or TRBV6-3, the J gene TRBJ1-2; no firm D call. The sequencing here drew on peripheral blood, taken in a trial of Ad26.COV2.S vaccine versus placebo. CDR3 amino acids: CASSPTRNYGYTF. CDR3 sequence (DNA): TGTGCCAGCAGCCCCACCCGGAACTATGGCTACACCTTC.